This note documents a single T cell receptor (beta chain) sequence. What it recognizes is unknown. This record belongs to a study of chemoradiotherapy in HPV16-positive cancers. Overall study results and limits: For HPV16-positive patients, expanding HPV-responsive T cells associated with longer recurrence-free survival. Non-HPV-specific T cells did not expand in tumors during treatment, whereas candidate HPV-specific clones and E7-related motifs did.

Here immunoSEQ multiplex PCR was the method, and the copy in TCRdb shows in-frame clones only, minus some. The data show 40,000 to 60,000 clones, roughly nine tenths seen once. CDR1 MNHEY and CDR2 SVGAGI come from the germline V gene. The CDR3 totals 13 residues. Trimming cost V 7 bases and J 4 bases, with 13 bases left between them. The sample here was blood, taken from a patient who underwent chemoradiotherapy. This sequence was found in a human donor with HPV-associated anogenital cancer. J is TRBJ1-2 and V is TRBV6-5; D is possibly TRBD1 (5 bases). Here the CDR3 DNA reads TGTGCCAGCACCCGTGGGGGTAGCTATGGCTACACCTTC. Amino acid sequence: CASTRGGSYGYTF.